Listed below are T cell receptor beta chains from one sample, sequenced in a study of blood T cell repertoires in COVID-19. Here immunoSEQ multiplex PCR was the method, and the copy in TCRdb shows in-frame clones only, minus some. The sample carries 150,000 or so clones, more than 80% recorded once. The sequenced sample was peripheral blood. These TCRs come from a woman between 40 and 55 years old with acute or convalescent COVID-19. Both conserved end residues are part of each CDR3. D genes are given only for firm matches. Clone size appears in some rows only: once, few, many, or a class for an expanded clone.

abundance | j_gene | v_gene | d_gene | CDR3nt | CDR3aa
- | TRBJ1-2 | TRBV7-8 | - | TGTGCCAGCAGCTTAGAACCCAGATACTATGGCTACACCTTC | CASSLEPRYYGYTF
- | TRBJ1-2 | TRBV5-1 | TRBD1 | TGCGCCAGCAGCTTGGGGGGGGACAGCCTCTATGGCTACACCTTC | CASSLGGDSLYGYTF
- | TRBJ2-7 | TRBV12-3/TRBV12-4 | - | TGTGCCAGCACCCGACGGGTGTCTTACGAGCAGTACTTC | CASTRRVSYEQYF
- | TRBJ2-7 | TRBV5-4 | TRBD2 | TGTGCCAGCAGCATGGGACTAGCGGGCGAGGACTACGAGCAGTACTTC | CASSMGLAGEDYEQYF
- | TRBJ1-2 | TRBV6-5 | TRBD1 | TGTGCCAGCAGTATAAAATTAGGGGGCTTTGATGGCTACACCTTC | CASSIKLGGFDGYTF
- | TRBJ2-7 | TRBV12-2 | - | TGTGCAAGTCGCTTAAGTCTTCAGGGGCCCCACTACGAGCAGTACTTC | CASRLSLQGPHYEQYF
- | TRBJ2-1 | TRBV28 | TRBD2 | TGTGCCAGCACTGGGACTAGCATAGGAAATGAGCAGTTCTTC | CASTGTSIGNEQFF
- | TRBJ1-3 | TRBV9 | - | TGTGCCAGCAGCGTAGACAGGGCCGGAAACACCATATATTTT | CASSVDRAGNTIYF
- | TRBJ1-5 | TRBV28 | - | TGTGCCAGCAGCCAGCAGGGGATAGGCAATCAGCCCCAGCATTTT | CASSQQGIGNQPQHF
- | TRBJ2-5 | TRBV27 | TRBD2 | TGTGCCAGCAGTCCCGACCCGGGGAGGGGAGAGACCCAGTACTTC | CASSPDPGRGETQYF
- | TRBJ2-3 | TRBV29-1 | - | TGCAGCGTGGAGCGGGGCACAGATACGCAGTATTTT | CSVERGTDTQYF
- | TRBJ1-1 | TRBV3-1/TRBV3-2 | - | TGTGCCAGCAGCCAGCTAGGACAGAACACTGAAGCTTTCTTT | CASSQLGQNTEAFF
once | TRBJ2-3 | TRBV24-1 | TRBD1 | TGTGCCACCAGTGATCCACAGGGGCCAGATACGCAGTATTTT | CATSDPQGPDTQYF
- | TRBJ1-6 | TRBV27 | - | TGTGCCAGCAGTTCCGACTACCGATATAATTCACCCCTCCACTTT | CASSSDYRYNSPLHF
once | TRBJ1-1 | TRBV5-1 | - | TGCGCCAGCAGCCCGATAAACCGGGACACTGAAGCTTTCTTT | CASSPINRDTEAFF
- | TRBJ2-7 | TRBV6-5 | TRBD1 | TGTGCCAGCAGGGGACAGCCCGGCGAGCAGTACTTC | CASRGQPGEQYF
- | TRBJ1-2 | TRBV6-1 | TRBD1 | TGTGCCAGCAGTGACCAGGGACAGGGGATAATGCGGGGCTACACCTTC | CASSDQGQGIMRGYTF
- | TRBJ2-7 | TRBV29-1 | - | TGCAGCGTTACGAATTCCCTCACAGGGAACCGAGAGCAGTACTTC | CSVTNSLTGNREQYF
- | TRBJ2-2 | TRBV14 | - | TGTGCCAGCAGCGCGACAGGAGGTTACACCGGGGAGCTGTTTTTT | CASSATGGYTGELFF
- | TRBJ1-5 | TRBV30 | - | TGTGCCTGGAGTGTAACGAGAGGGCAGCCCCAGCATTTT | CAWSVTRGQPQHF
- | TRBJ1-3 | TRBV27 | - | TGTGCCAGCAGTTTGAGTGGGGCGAGAGGAAACACCATATATTTT | CASSLSGARGNTIYF
once | TRBJ1-4 | TRBV5-6 | TRBD1 | TGTGCCAGCAGCCAGGGACAGGGACCAACTAATGAAAAACTGTTTTTT | CASSQGQGPTNEKLFF
once | TRBJ1-1 | TRBV18 | - | TGTGCCAGCTCACCACTCACTGCAGGCATGAACACTGAAGCTTTCTTT | CASSPLTAGMNTEAFF
- | TRBJ1-2 | TRBV27 | - | TGTGCCAGCAGCTCCCTCCGGGGGAACTATGGCTACACCTTC | CASSSLRGNYGYTF
once | TRBJ2-5 | TRBV9 | TRBD2 | TGTGCCAGCAGCGTAGGGGGACTAGCGGGAGCAGAGACCCAGTACTTC | CASSVGGLAGAETQYF
- | TRBJ2-7 | TRBV27 | - | TGTGCCAGCAGTTTAAACAGGGAATTTCAGCAGTACTTC | CASSLNREFQQYF
- | TRBJ2-3 | TRBV19 | TRBD1 | TGTGCCAGTAGTTTTATGGACAGGGACAGGGATACGCAGTATTTT | CASSFMDRDRDTQYF
- | TRBJ2-7 | TRBV5-1 | TRBD1 | TGCGCCAGCAGCGAGGGGGCAGGGTACGAGCAGTACTTC | CASSEGAGYEQYF
- | TRBJ2-5 | TRBV12-3/TRBV12-4 | TRBD1 | TGTGCCAGCAGTTGGGGACAGATAGAGACCCAGTACTTC | CASSWGQIETQYF
- | TRBJ1-2 | TRBV9 | - | TGTGCCAGCAGCGGACGAGGGGGGGACTATGGCTACACCTTC | CASSGRGGDYGYTF
few | TRBJ1-6 | TRBV4-2 | TRBD1 | TGTGCCAGCAGCCCCCGGGACAGGTATAATTCACCCCTCCACTTT | CASSPRDRYNSPLHF
- | TRBJ1-6 | TRBV10-2 | - | TGCGCCAGCTGGACCGGTCCTGACAGTACCCTCCACTTT | CASWTGPDSTLHF
- | TRBJ1-6 | TRBV7-6 | - | TGTGCCAGCAGCTTAGATCCTTATAATTCACCCCTCCACTTT | CASSLDPYNSPLHF
- | TRBJ1-1 | TRBV28 | - | TGTGCCAGCAGTTTACGACAGGAAGCTTTCTTT | CASSLRQEAFF
- | TRBJ1-4 | TRBV30 | - | TGTGCCTGGTCAAAGGTGGGGGCCAAACTGTTTTTT | CAWSKVGAKLFF
- | TRBJ2-5 | TRBV7-6 | - | TGTGCCAGCAGCTTAGTTCCAGGGCAAGAGACCCAGTACTTC | CASSLVPGQETQYF
- | TRBJ2-7 | TRBV14 | TRBD2 | TGTGCCAGCAGCCGGACTAGCGATGTCGGCGAGCAGTACTTC | CASSRTSDVGEQYF
few | TRBJ1-6 | TRBV19 | - | TGTGCCAGTAGTCTCACAGGGTTCGGTTCACCCCTCCACTTT | CASSLTGFGSPLHF
once | TRBJ2-2 | TRBV11-3 | - | TGTGCCAGCAGCCCGAGACAGGGAGGCATGGGGGAGCTGTTTTTT | CASSPRQGGMGELFF
- | TRBJ1-6 | TRBV7-3 | - | TGTGCCAGCAGCTTAAGCGCGAGCCCGATTAGCTCCTATAATTCACCCCTCCACTTT | CASSLSASPISSYNSPLHF
- | TRBJ2-6 | TRBV7-2 | TRBD1 | TGTGCCAGCAGCTCACCTCACAGGGGGCACTCTGGGGCCAACGTCCTGACTTTC | CASSSPHRGHSGANVLTF
- | TRBJ2-7 | TRBV18 | TRBD2 | TGTGCCAGCTCACAAACGGGACTAGCGGGAGAATTTTACGAGCAGTACTTC | CASSQTGLAGEFYEQYF
- | TRBJ2-3 | TRBV7-8 | TRBD2 | TGTGCCAGCAGCCCCCGGACTAGCGGGAGTATCACAGATACGCAGTATTTT | CASSPRTSGSITDTQYF
- | TRBJ1-6 | TRBV9 | TRBD1 | TGTGCCAGCAGCGTGGACAGGGGGCAATCACCCCTCCACTTT | CASSVDRGQSPLHF
- | TRBJ2-3 | TRBV30 | - | TGTGCCTGGAGTGGCCCACGTCTACCGCAGTATTTT | CAWSGPRLPQYF
- | TRBJ2-7 | TRBV29-1 | TRBD1 | TGCAGCGGCACCGGGACAGGGTCGGTCGAGCAGTACTTC | CSGTGTGSVEQYF
- | TRBJ1-1 | TRBV25-1 | TRBD1 | TGTGCCAGCAGTGCTTCCGGGACAGGGAAGGTTAGAGCTGAAGCTTTCTTT | CASSASGTGKVRAEAFF
- | TRBJ2-1 | TRBV2 | TRBD1 | TGTGCCAGCAGGAGAGGGACAGGGGGCTACAATGAGCAGTTCTTC | CASRRGTGGYNEQFF
once | TRBJ2-3 | TRBV27 | TRBD1 | TGTGCCAGCAGTTCCCCGGGACAGGGCGGGCAGTATTTT | CASSSPGQGGQYF
- | TRBJ2-3 | TRBV15 | - | TGTGCCACCAGCAGAGTAGCGGAATTCACAGATACGCAGTATTTT | CATSRVAEFTDTQYF
- | TRBJ2-5 | TRBV19 | TRBD2 | TGTGCCAGTAGTATCGACGCTAGCGGGGGGTCTGGGACCCAGTACTTC | CASSIDASGGSGTQYF
- | TRBJ2-5 | TRBV4-1 | TRBD1 | TGCGCCAGCAGCCAAGCTTCGACAGGGGCACAAGAGACCCAGTACTTC | CASSQASTGAQETQYF
- | TRBJ1-4 | TRBV18 | - | TGTGCCAGCTCAGCGGGGGCAACTAATGAAAAACTGTTTTTT | CASSAGATNEKLFF
- | TRBJ2-3 | TRBV24-1 | - | TGTGCCACCAGTGATTTGCAAGTCTCGGCGGCTTTGAGCACAGATACGCAGTATTTT | CATSDLQVSAALSTDTQYF
once | TRBJ2-7 | TRBV7-2 | TRBD1 | TGTGCCAGCAGCGAACGGACAGGACCCTCCTACGAGCAGTACTTC | CASSERTGPSYEQYF
- | TRBJ1-1 | TRBV12-3/TRBV12-4 | TRBD1 | TGTGCCAGCAGCTTAGCAGGGGGCACTGAAGCTTTCTTT | CASSLAGGTEAFF
- | TRBJ2-2 | TRBV24-1 | TRBD1 | TGTGCCACCAGTGATTCGGGACAGCTTTACACCGGGGAGCTGTTTTTT | CATSDSGQLYTGELFF
once | TRBJ2-7 | TRBV27 | - | TGTGCCAGCAGTTTATCCAGCGTCCGCGCCTACGAGCAGTACTTC | CASSLSSVRAYEQYF
few | TRBJ1-1 | TRBV29-1 | TRBD1 | TGCAGCGTGCGGGACAGGAACACTGAAGCTTTCTTT | CSVRDRNTEAFF
- | TRBJ2-3 | TRBV7-6 | - | TGTGCCAGCAGCGCAACGCCGCAGAGCACAGATACGCAGTATTTT | CASSATPQSTDTQYF